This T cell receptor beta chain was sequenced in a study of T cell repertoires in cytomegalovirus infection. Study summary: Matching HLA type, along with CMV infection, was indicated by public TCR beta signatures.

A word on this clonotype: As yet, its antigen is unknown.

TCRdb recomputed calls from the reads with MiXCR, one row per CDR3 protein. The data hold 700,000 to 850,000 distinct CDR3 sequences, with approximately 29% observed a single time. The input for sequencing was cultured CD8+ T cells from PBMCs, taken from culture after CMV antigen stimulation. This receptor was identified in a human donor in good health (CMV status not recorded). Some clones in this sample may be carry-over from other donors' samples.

The CDR3 DNA sequence: TGTGCCAGTAGCATCGGGACAGGGTGGAATGAAGCTTTCTTT. It codes for CASSIGTGWNEAFF. V and J are TRBV19 and TRBJ1-1; 9 bases fit TRBD1. The CDR3 loop spans 14 amino acids. CDR1 LNHDA and CDR2 SQIVND come from the germline V gene (reference sequence). The junction had 9 bases not matched to a gene; V was cut back by 6 bases and J by 7 bases.